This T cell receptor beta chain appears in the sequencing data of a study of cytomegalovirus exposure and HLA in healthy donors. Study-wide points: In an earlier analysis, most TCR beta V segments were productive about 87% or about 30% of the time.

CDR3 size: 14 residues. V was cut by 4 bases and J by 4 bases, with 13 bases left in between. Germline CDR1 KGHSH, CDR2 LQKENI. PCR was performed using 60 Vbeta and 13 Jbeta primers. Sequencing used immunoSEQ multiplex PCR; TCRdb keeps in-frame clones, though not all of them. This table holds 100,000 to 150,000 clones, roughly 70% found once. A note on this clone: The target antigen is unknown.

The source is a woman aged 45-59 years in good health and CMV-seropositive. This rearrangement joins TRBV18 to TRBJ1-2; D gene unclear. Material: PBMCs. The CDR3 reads CASSLTAFPYGYTF. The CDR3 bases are TGTGCCAGCTCACTAACAGCTTTTCCCTATGGCTACACCTTC.